This TCR beta chain was found in a study of cytomegalovirus exposure and HLA in healthy donors. Across the whole study: In a later analysis, the 90 to 150 validation repertoires were reported to have used the same platform as the 600 to 800 first-cohort repertoires.

Separate from the approximately 700-subject first cohort was the 120-subject validation cohort, to which the donors belonged. A remark on this clone: Its specificity is not known.

Study-wide points: Specific recognition of CMV antigens was confirmed in vitro for a few chains (all CMV-associated). Most observed TCR sequences were rare, whereas some public TCRs were detected in many donors.

Some clones are missing from TCRdb's copy, which holds only in-frame ones; the method was immunoSEQ multiplex PCR. The sample lists 240,000 or so clones; around 88% were seen once. The sequenced sample consisted of PBMCs. The clonotype was recovered from a woman aged 25-40 years in good health and CMV-seropositive.

The CDR3 coding sequence is TGTGCCAGCAGCGCGGGACAGGGCTACGAGCAGTACTTC. As protein: CASSAGQGYEQYF. This rearrangement joins TRBV5-4 to TRBJ2-7, with 9 bases fitting TRBD1. The CDR3 runs 13 residues. Germline V gene data show CDR1 as SGHNT and CDR2 as YYREEE (reference sequence). The junction had 2 bases not matched to a gene; V was cut back by 4 bases and J by 3 bases.